This TCR beta chain comes out of a study of shared T cell receptors in the human thymus. The germline CDR1 and CDR2 sequences are SQVTM and ANQGSEA. The CDR3 runs to 15 residues. Trimming cost V 0 bases and J 2 bases; bases outside gene matches: 6. Method: immunoSEQ multiplex PCR; TCRdb's copy keeps in-frame clones and lacks some. Of some 720,000 clones listed, over 75% are singletons. These data were likewise used in another study, on human thymus T cells. This second study says: Thymus pieces cut out during corrective heart surgery were the tissue that was used. Related research described thymic repertoires that were highly overlapping among unrelated individuals.

Sequencing used thymocytes. This clonotype originated in a boy in the first two years of life with a congenital heart defect. This chain uses TRBV29-1 with TRBJ1-1; 7 nucleotides align to TRBD1. CDR3 sequence reads: CSVEDPAGGNTEAFF. The CDR3 DNA reads TGCAGCGTTGAAGATCCTGCAGGGGGTAACACTGAAGCTTTCTTT.